A selection of T cell receptor beta chains follows, all from one sample in a study of Ad26.COV2.S vaccination and SARS-CoV-2 variants. TCRdb's table, derived via immunoSEQ multiplex PCR, lists solely in-frame clones and lacks some. The profile covers hundreds of thousands of clones, with 70% to 90% appearing a single time and around 3% taken by the ten largest. The source material was peripheral blood, sampled in a trial of Ad26.COV2.S vaccine versus placebo. These receptors all come from a person between 18 and 60 years old who received the Ad26.COV2.S COVID-19 vaccine or a placebo. Both conserved end residues are part of each CDR3. D genes are given only for firm matches. The size field is filled for only some rows; it gives once, few, many or a size class.

J gene: TRBJ1-6; clone size: NA; D gene: NA; V gene: TRBV21-1; CDR3 length: 16; CDR3 DNA: TGTGCCAGCAGCAAAGCGGTCACTCGGAGTCATTCACCCCTCCACTTT; CDR3 protein: CASSKAVTRSHSPLHF
J gene: TRBJ1-1; clone size: NA; D gene: NA; V gene: TRBV6-5; CDR3 length: 16; CDR3 DNA: TGTGCCAGCAGTTACAGATACAGGGTTCCGGGCGCTGAAGCTTTCTTT; CDR3 protein: CASSYRYRVPGAEAFF
J gene: TRBJ2-5; clone size: NA; D gene: NA; V gene: TRBV12-3/TRBV12-4; CDR3 length: 12; CDR3 DNA: TGTGCCAGCAGTCCACGGGAAGAGACCCAGTACTTC; CDR3 protein: CASSPREETQYF
J gene: TRBJ1-5; clone size: NA; D gene: NA; V gene: TRBV3-1/TRBV3-2; CDR3 length: 14; CDR3 DNA: TGTGCCAGCAGCCAGGCGGTTAACAATCAGCCCCAGCATTTT; CDR3 protein: CASSQAVNNQPQHF
J gene: TRBJ1-1; clone size: NA; D gene: TRBD1; V gene: TRBV4-2; CDR3 length: 19; CDR3 DNA: TGTGCCAGCAGCCAGCTAGGCCCAGGGGGCGGAGGCGTGAACACTGAAGCTTTCTTT; CDR3 protein: CASSQLGPGGGGVNTEAFF
J gene: TRBJ2-3; clone size: few; D gene: TRBD2; V gene: TRBV6-1; CDR3 length: 16; CDR3 DNA: TGTGCCAGCAGTGTTGTTAGCGGGGGTCACACAGATACGCAGTATTTT; CDR3 protein: CASSVVSGGHTDTQYF
J gene: TRBJ2-1; clone size: NA; D gene: TRBD2; V gene: TRBV6-2/TRBV6-3; CDR3 length: 18; CDR3 DNA: TGTGCCAGCAGTTACCCCGGACTAGCGGGGGGTGACCGGAATGAGCAGTTCTTC; CDR3 protein: CASSYPGLAGGDRNEQFF
J gene: TRBJ2-7; clone size: few; D gene: NA; V gene: TRBV10-1; CDR3 length: 15; CDR3 DNA: TGCGCCAGCAGTGGATTTCTAGGGAGCTCCTACGAGCAGTACTTC; CDR3 protein: CASSGFLGSSYEQYF
J gene: TRBJ1-4; clone size: once; D gene: NA; V gene: TRBV5-1; CDR3 length: 15; CDR3 DNA: TGCGCCAGCAGCCCCAGGGGTTTGACTAATGAAAAACTGTTTTTT; CDR3 protein: CASSPRGLTNEKLFF
J gene: TRBJ2-5; clone size: NA; D gene: NA; V gene: TRBV10-3; CDR3 length: 16; CDR3 DNA: TGTGCCATCAGTAGGGACACTTTACGACTTCAAGAGACCCAGTACTTC; CDR3 protein: CAISRDTLRLQETQYF
J gene: TRBJ2-5; clone size: NA; D gene: TRBD1; V gene: TRBV7-2; CDR3 length: 14; CDR3 DNA: TGTGCCAGCAGCTCCCTGGGACAGCAAGAGACCCAGTACTTC; CDR3 protein: CASSSLGQQETQYF
J gene: TRBJ1-1; clone size: NA; D gene: NA; V gene: TRBV6-4; CDR3 length: 13; CDR3 DNA: TGTGCCAGCAGTGTTACAAGAAGTGGGGAGGCTTTCTTT; CDR3 protein: CASSVTRSGEAFF
J gene: TRBJ2-7; clone size: NA; D gene: TRBD2; V gene: TRBV5-6; CDR3 length: 16; CDR3 DNA: TGTGCCAGCAGCAAACTAGCGGGAGTAACAGCCTACGAGCAGTACTTC; CDR3 protein: CASSKLAGVTAYEQYF
J gene: TRBJ2-3; clone size: NA; D gene: TRBD1; V gene: TRBV7-9; CDR3 length: 17; CDR3 DNA: TGTGCCAGCAGCTTAGGAATGGGGACAGGGGGCGCAGATACGCAGTATTTT; CDR3 protein: CASSLGMGTGGADTQYF
J gene: TRBJ2-3; clone size: NA; D gene: NA; V gene: TRBV6-5; CDR3 length: 15; CDR3 DNA: TGTGCCAGCAGTCGTGACAGTATCTGGGCAGATACGCAGTATTTT; CDR3 protein: CASSRDSIWADTQYF
J gene: TRBJ2-7; clone size: NA; D gene: NA; V gene: TRBV23-1; CDR3 length: 17; CDR3 DNA: TGCGCCAGCAGCCTAGGTTCGCCCGGGACTGGTTCCTACGAGCAGTACTTC; CDR3 protein: CASSLGSPGTGSYEQYF
J gene: TRBJ2-3; clone size: NA; D gene: NA; V gene: TRBV7-6; CDR3 length: 14; CDR3 DNA: TGTGCCAGCAGCTTAGCGTTAAACACAGATACGCAGTATTTT; CDR3 protein: CASSLALNTDTQYF
J gene: TRBJ1-3; clone size: NA; D gene: NA; V gene: TRBV5-1; CDR3 length: 15; CDR3 DNA: TGCGCCAGCAGCTCGGGACGGACGGGTGGAAACACCATATATTTT; CDR3 protein: CASSSGRTGGNTIYF
J gene: TRBJ1-5; clone size: NA; D gene: TRBD1; V gene: TRBV4-2; CDR3 length: 14; CDR3 DNA: TGTGCCAGCAGCCAGGCCGCCGGGACAGGGGACCAGCATTTT; CDR3 protein: CASSQAAGTGDQHF
J gene: TRBJ1-1; clone size: NA; D gene: TRBD1; V gene: TRBV27; CDR3 length: 13; CDR3 DNA: TGTGCCAGCCAATGGACAGGGCATACTGAAGCTTTCTTT; CDR3 protein: CASQWTGHTEAFF
J gene: TRBJ1-2; clone size: once; D gene: TRBD1; V gene: TRBV7-2; CDR3 length: 15; CDR3 DNA: TGTGCCAGCTCCCCGGGGGACAGGGGAAACTATGGCTACACCTTC; CDR3 protein: CASSPGDRGNYGYTF
J gene: TRBJ2-1; clone size: NA; D gene: TRBD2; V gene: TRBV7-2; CDR3 length: 15; CDR3 DNA: TGTGCCAGCAGCTTAAGCGGGGGCCTATACAATGAGCAGTTCTTC; CDR3 protein: CASSLSGGLYNEQFF
J gene: TRBJ1-1; clone size: NA; D gene: TRBD1; V gene: TRBV25-1; CDR3 length: 13; CDR3 DNA: TGTGCCAGCAGTGAGACAGGGGGCACTGAAGCTTTCTTT; CDR3 protein: CASSETGGTEAFF
J gene: TRBJ2-3; clone size: NA; D gene: TRBD1; V gene: TRBV19; CDR3 length: 14; CDR3 DNA: TGTGCCACCCGGGACAGAACTAGCACAGATACGCAGTATTTT; CDR3 protein: CATRDRTSTDTQYF
J gene: TRBJ1-1; clone size: NA; D gene: NA; V gene: TRBV5-1; CDR3 length: 15; CDR3 DNA: TGCGCCAGCAGCCCAGGACCAGGGATGAACACTGAAGCTTTCTTT; CDR3 protein: CASSPGPGMNTEAFF
J gene: TRBJ2-7; clone size: few; D gene: TRBD1; V gene: TRBV19; CDR3 length: 16; CDR3 DNA: TGTGCCAGTAGTATTACGGGGACAGGGACTGCCTACGAGCAGTACTTC; CDR3 protein: CASSITGTGTAYEQYF
J gene: TRBJ1-2; clone size: NA; D gene: NA; V gene: TRBV6-2/TRBV6-3; CDR3 length: 15; CDR3 DNA: TGTGCCAGCAGTGACGGACAGAGTGGCCCCGGCGGCTACACCTTC; CDR3 protein: CASSDGQSGPGGYTF
J gene: TRBJ2-7; clone size: NA; D gene: TRBD1; V gene: TRBV3-1/TRBV3-2; CDR3 length: 16; CDR3 DNA: TGTGCCAGCAGCCAAAGTGGGACAGGGGGTCTTTACGAGCAGTACTTC; CDR3 protein: CASSQSGTGGLYEQYF
J gene: TRBJ1-2; clone size: NA; D gene: NA; V gene: TRBV4-3; CDR3 length: 15; CDR3 DNA: TGCGCCAGCAGCCAAGAGTTGTGGCAGACCTATGGCTACACCTTC; CDR3 protein: CASSQELWQTYGYTF
J gene: TRBJ1-2; clone size: NA; D gene: NA; V gene: TRBV5-1; CDR3 length: 17; CDR3 DNA: TGCGCCAGCAGCTTGGTCGGCAGGGTGAACCCTAACTATGGCTACACCTTC; CDR3 protein: CASSLVGRVNPNYGYTF
J gene: TRBJ2-7; clone size: NA; D gene: TRBD1; V gene: TRBV2; CDR3 length: 15; CDR3 DNA: TGTGCCAGCAGACGACAGGGGGCAATAATCGACGAGCAGTACTTC; CDR3 protein: CASRRQGAIIDEQYF
J gene: TRBJ1-1; clone size: NA; D gene: NA; V gene: TRBV12-3/TRBV12-4; CDR3 length: 13; CDR3 DNA: TGTGCCAGCAGTTTCCAGATGAACACTGAAGCTTTCTTT; CDR3 protein: CASSFQMNTEAFF
J gene: TRBJ1-2; clone size: few; D gene: TRBD1; V gene: TRBV7-2; CDR3 length: 14; CDR3 DNA: TGTGCCAGCAGCCCGGCACCGGGACAGGGTGGCTACACCTTC; CDR3 protein: CASSPAPGQGGYTF
J gene: TRBJ1-2; clone size: NA; D gene: TRBD1; V gene: TRBV28; CDR3 length: 14; CDR3 DNA: TGTGCCAGCAGGGGGGGGACAGGGAGGCAGGGCTACACCTTC; CDR3 protein: CASRGGTGRQGYTF
J gene: TRBJ2-7; clone size: few; D gene: NA; V gene: TRBV5-1; CDR3 length: 12; CDR3 DNA: TGCGCCAGCAGCTTGATTCCCTACGAGCAGTACTTC; CDR3 protein: CASSLIPYEQYF
J gene: TRBJ2-5; clone size: NA; D gene: NA; V gene: TRBV9; CDR3 length: 14; CDR3 DNA: TGTGCCAGCAGCACAATCCCGGGGCTGGAGACCCAGTACTTC; CDR3 protein: CASSTIPGLETQYF
J gene: TRBJ1-2; clone size: NA; D gene: NA; V gene: TRBV2; CDR3 length: 13; CDR3 DNA: TGTGCCAGCACCAGAACAGGAAACTATGGCTACACCTTC; CDR3 protein: CASTRTGNYGYTF
J gene: TRBJ1-3; clone size: once; D gene: NA; V gene: TRBV6-6; CDR3 length: 18; CDR3 DNA: TGTGCCAGCAGTCGACTTGGACACAATCCCGTCTCTGGAAACACCATATATTTT; CDR3 protein: CASSRLGHNPVSGNTIYF
J gene: TRBJ2-5; clone size: NA; D gene: TRBD1; V gene: TRBV7-2; CDR3 length: 14; CDR3 DNA: TGTGCCAGCCGACCGGGACAGGGGGGAGAGACCCAGTACTTC; CDR3 protein: CASRPGQGGETQYF
J gene: TRBJ1-3; clone size: NA; D gene: NA; V gene: TRBV6-5; CDR3 length: 14; CDR3 DNA: TGTGCCAGCAGTCCCACCGGGCTGGGAAACACCATATATTTT; CDR3 protein: CASSPTGLGNTIYF
J gene: TRBJ2-2; clone size: NA; D gene: TRBD2; V gene: TRBV5-1; CDR3 length: 17; CDR3 DNA: TGCGCCAGCAGCGTCGCACTGGCGGGAGGGCCGGGCGGGGAGCTGTTTTTT; CDR3 protein: CASSVALAGGPGGELFF
J gene: TRBJ1-5; clone size: once; D gene: TRBD1; V gene: TRBV12-3/TRBV12-4; CDR3 length: 13; CDR3 DNA: TGTGCCAGCAGTCCCAGGGGGGATCAGCCCCAGCATTTT; CDR3 protein: CASSPRGDQPQHF
J gene: TRBJ2-5; clone size: NA; D gene: TRBD1; V gene: TRBV6-5; CDR3 length: 15; CDR3 DNA: TGTGCCAGCAGACTGGGACAGGGTCTTTGGGAGACCCAGTACTTC; CDR3 protein: CASRLGQGLWETQYF
J gene: TRBJ2-7; clone size: NA; D gene: NA; V gene: TRBV7-2; CDR3 length: 15; CDR3 DNA: TGTGCCAGCAGCTTGGGGTTGGGAGCAACCTACGAGCAGTACTTC; CDR3 protein: CASSLGLGATYEQYF
J gene: TRBJ1-3; clone size: NA; D gene: NA; V gene: TRBV5-1; CDR3 length: 14; CDR3 DNA: TGCGCCAGCAGCTTGGAAAGCTCTGGAAACACCATATATTTT; CDR3 protein: CASSLESSGNTIYF
J gene: TRBJ2-5; clone size: NA; D gene: TRBD1; V gene: TRBV5-8; CDR3 length: 13; CDR3 DNA: TGTGCCAGCAGCTTCACAGGGGGAGAGACCCAGTACTTC; CDR3 protein: CASSFTGGETQYF
J gene: TRBJ1-4; clone size: NA; D gene: TRBD1; V gene: TRBV7-2; CDR3 length: 14; CDR3 DNA: TGTGCCAGCAGTCCAGACAGGGGAGGTGAAAAACTGTTTTTT; CDR3 protein: CASSPDRGGEKLFF
J gene: TRBJ1-1; clone size: few; D gene: TRBD1; V gene: TRBV6-1; CDR3 length: 14; CDR3 DNA: TGTGCCAGCAGTGAGGGACAGGGACTAACTGAAGCTTTCTTT; CDR3 protein: CASSEGQGLTEAFF
J gene: TRBJ2-7; clone size: NA; D gene: NA; V gene: TRBV27; CDR3 length: 13; CDR3 DNA: TGTGCCAGCAGGCCCACAGGGACCGGAGAGCAGTACTTC; CDR3 protein: CASRPTGTGEQYF
J gene: TRBJ2-7; clone size: once; D gene: TRBD1; V gene: TRBV6-5; CDR3 length: 14; CDR3 DNA: TGTGCCAGCAGTTACGCAGGGGGCTCCTACGAGCAGTACTTC; CDR3 protein: CASSYAGGSYEQYF
J gene: TRBJ1-5; clone size: once; D gene: NA; V gene: TRBV30; CDR3 length: 13; CDR3 DNA: TGTGCCTGGAGTGTACTTGGGGGGCAGCCCCAGCATTTT; CDR3 protein: CAWSVLGGQPQHF
J gene: TRBJ2-7; clone size: NA; D gene: TRBD2; V gene: TRBV5-1; CDR3 length: 15; CDR3 DNA: TGCGCCAGCAGCTTGAATAGCGGGAACCTCTACGAGCAGTACTTC; CDR3 protein: CASSLNSGNLYEQYF
J gene: TRBJ1-6; clone size: NA; D gene: TRBD1; V gene: TRBV30; CDR3 length: 14; CDR3 DNA: TGTGCCTGGAGTGTCGAGACAGGGAATTCACCCCTCCACTTT; CDR3 protein: CAWSVETGNSPLHF
J gene: TRBJ2-3; clone size: NA; D gene: NA; V gene: TRBV28; CDR3 length: 12; CDR3 DNA: TGTGCCAGCAGTTCCGCCGGAGATACGCAGTATTTT; CDR3 protein: CASSSAGDTQYF
J gene: TRBJ2-3; clone size: NA; D gene: NA; V gene: TRBV3-1/TRBV3-2; CDR3 length: 19; CDR3 DNA: TGTGCCAGCAGCCAAGAATGCGAGTGGAAGGTGTTCCGCACAGATACGCAGTATTTT; CDR3 protein: CASSQECEWKVFRTDTQYF
J gene: TRBJ1-3; clone size: NA; D gene: NA; V gene: TRBV2; CDR3 length: 11; CDR3 DNA: TGTGCCAGCAGTGCCGGAAACACCATATATTTT; CDR3 protein: CASSAGNTIYF
J gene: TRBJ1-2; clone size: once; D gene: TRBD1; V gene: TRBV19; CDR3 length: 14; CDR3 DNA: TGTGCCAGTAGTCCCGACAGGGGAAGCTATGGCTACACCTTC; CDR3 protein: CASSPDRGSYGYTF
J gene: TRBJ1-2; clone size: NA; D gene: NA; V gene: TRBV4-1; CDR3 length: 15; CDR3 DNA: TGCGCCAGCAGCCAAGGGCTTGCACAGGATTATGGCTACACCTTC; CDR3 protein: CASSQGLAQDYGYTF
J gene: TRBJ2-2; clone size: NA; D gene: NA; V gene: TRBV7-6; CDR3 length: 13; CDR3 DNA: TGTGCCAGCAGCTTGGGTGGGTCGGTGGAGCTGTTTTTT; CDR3 protein: CASSLGGSVELFF
J gene: TRBJ2-5; clone size: NA; D gene: TRBD2; V gene: TRBV24-1; CDR3 length: 16; CDR3 DNA: TGTGCCACCAGTGACCCGACTAGCGGGGGACAAGAGACCCAGTACTTC; CDR3 protein: CATSDPTSGGQETQYF